Following are 32 T cell receptor beta chains from one sample sequenced in a study of early T cells in non-severe SARS-CoV-2 infection. TCRdb ran MiXCR on the 5' RACE reads and lists one entry per CDR3 protein. The table shows approximately 64,000 distinct CDR3 sequences, with over 4.5% occurring only once. Sequenced material: whole blood. Receptor source: an adult who was a healthcare worker with PCR-confirmed SARS-CoV-2 infection or an uninfected control (not recorded which).

This clonotype was observed a handful of times. The CDR3, as DNA: TGTGCCAGCAGCAAGAGGACTAGCGGTAACACAGATACGCAGTATTTT. This sequence encodes CASSKRTSGNTDTQYF. The rearrangement links TRBV7-2 to TRBJ2-3, with 10 bases fitting TRBD2. The CDR3 is 16 amino acids. Losses at the gene ends were 5 bases for V and 2 bases for J; bases not matched to a gene: 7. The germline V gene has CDR1 SGHTA and CDR2 FQGNSA.

There are many counts of this clonotype. The chain links TRBV5-4 to TRBJ2-1, with TRBD2 identical over 14 bases. This CDR3 comprises 14 residues. Germline V CDR1 and CDR2: SGHNT, YYREEE (reference sequence). J lost 12 bases, V lost 0 bases, and 2 bases had no gene match. CDR3: CASSLVGTSGGQFF. The CDR3 region has the DNA TGTGCCAGCAGCTTGGTGGGGACTAGCGGGGGGCAGTTCTTC.

This clonotype was counted only a few times. The V call is TRBV5-5, the J call TRBJ1-4, with TRBD1 identical over 11 bases. The CDR3 contains 16 residues. Germline CDR1 reads SGHKS; CDR2 reads YYEKEE (reference sequence). J was trimmed by 7 bases and V by 0 bases; bases with no gene match: 5. In nucleotides, the CDR3 is TGTGCCAGCAGCTTGGCCTCCGGACAGGGGGCTGAAAAACTGTTTTTT. Its translation: CASSLASGQGAEKLFF.

The CDR3 region is CASSSYGTGGRLGEQYF. CDR3 coding DNA: TGTGCCAGCAGCTCTTACGGGACAGGGGGAAGGTTGGGCGAGCAGTACTTC. J is TRBJ2-7 and V is TRBV7-2; 11 nucleotides match TRBD1. V shed 4 bases, J shed 6 bases, and the junction held 14 bases outside the gene matches. The CDR3 sequence is 17 residues long. Germline-derived CDR1 and CDR2 are SGHTA and FQGNSA.

This clonotype came up many times. The genes are TRBV4-1 and TRBJ2-3; D might be TRBD2 (6 bases). Germline V gene lookup returns CDR1 MGHRA and CDR2 YSYEKL. The CDR3 sequence is 17 residues long. Trimming took 3 bases from V and 2 from J, leaving 18 bases between them. CDR3 sequence (DNA): TGCGCCAGCAGCCATTTTACTAGCAGACTTTACACAGATACGCAGTATTTT. It yields the protein CASSHFTSRLYTDTQYF.

At least ten counts were recorded for this clonotype. V usage is TRBV7-2 and J usage is TRBJ2-2; possible D gene TRBD2, 5 bases. Trimming pared 1 base from V and 1 base from J, leaving 22 bases between. In germline, CDR1 is SGHTA, CDR2 FQGNSA. The CDR3 is made up of 20 amino acids. In nucleotides, the CDR3 is TGTGCCAGCAGCTTAGTTGGACCCGCGGGCAGCCCTCTGAACACCGGGGAGCTGTTTTTT. Amino acid sequence: CASSLVGPAGSPLNTGELFF.

The table lists this clonotype with many counts. This chain uses TRBV11-2 with TRBJ2-1; no clear D gene. Per germline, CDR1 SGHAT and CDR2 FQNNGV. The length of the CDR3 is 13 residues. V was pared by 5 bases and J by 2 bases, with 7 bases between. The CDR3 coding sequence is TGTGCCAGCAGCCCGACGCCCTACAATGAGCAGTTCTTC. Translating it yields CASSPTPYNEQFF.

In this sample, this clonotype turned up many times. This chain links TRBV19 with TRBJ2-2; no clear D. CDR1 is LNHDA and CDR2 is SQIVND in the germline V gene (reference sequence). The CDR3 consists of 15 residues. V was pared by 5 bases and J by 2 bases, with 12 bases between. CDR3 DNA sequence: TGTGCCAGTAGTTCCCGACCGGGCAACACCGGGGAGCTGTTTTTT. It codes for CASSSRPGNTGELFF.

This clonotype occurred a few times. The limits of the CDR3 on the DNA are not certain, so only TCRdb's listed CDR3 is given. J is TRBJ2-2 and V is TRBV11-3; the listed D gene, TRBD1, was not tested against the DNA. Germline V gives CDR1 SGHNT, CDR2 YENEEA. The length of the CDR3 is 17 amino acids, counting both ends. The CDR3 region is CASSVDRGHRTPGSCFF.

In this sample, this clonotype turned up many times. The chain uses TRBV12-3 or TRBV12-4 and TRBJ1-5; D is unclear. Trimming stripped 3 bases from V and 4 bases from J, with 7 bases between. This CDR3 is built from 13 residues. CDR3 nucleotides: TGTGCCAGCAGTTTCAACTTTAATCAGCCCCAGCATTTT. Encoded protein: CASSFNFNQPQHF.

The table lists this clonotype with many counts. The genes are TRBV20-1 and TRBJ2-3; possibly TRBD1 for D (6 bases). The CDR3 consists of 12 residues. V gave up 5 bases and J gave up 5 bases, with 11 bases separating them. From germline, CDR1 is DFQATT and CDR2 SNEGSKA (reference sequence). The CDR3 sequence: CSAPDSVDTQYF. DNA for the CDR3: TGCAGTGCTCCGGACAGCGTAGATACGCAGTATTTT.

Many counts were recorded for this clonotype. This rearrangement joins TRBV12-5 to TRBJ2-1, with 9 bases lining up with TRBD2. The CDR3 is 14 residues long. After removal of 6 bases from V and 3 bases from J, the junction contained 3 bases not matched to a gene. In germline, CDR1 is LGHNT, CDR2 FRNRAP. This CDR3 reads CASGVSGSYNEQFF. The CDR3 DNA is TGTGCTAGTGGCGTTAGCGGGAGCTACAATGAGCAGTTCTTC.

This clonotype has a count of ten or more. This chain connects TRBV7-2 to TRBJ2-7; D is unresolved. This CDR3 has 14 residues. Looked up from germline, CDR1 is SGHTA and CDR2 is FQGNSA. The ends were cut back, 2 bases at V and 7 bases at J, with 15 bases in the middle. The CDR3 region has the DNA TGTGCCAGCAGCTTAAGGCCCGCGCTGGGGGAGCAGTACTTC. As protein: CASSLRPALGEQYF.

This clonotype was seen repeatedly, ten times or more. The rearrangement uses TRBV27 and TRBJ1-6; TRBD1 matches at 9 bases. CDR1 and CDR2 (germline): MNHEY, SMNVEV (reference sequence). This CDR3 contains 17 residues. J lost 7 bases, V lost 5 bases, and 12 bases had no gene match. As DNA, the CDR3 is TGTGCCAGCAGTGGACAGGGGAGCCTAGATTCGAATTCACCCCTCCACTTT. This sequence encodes CASSGQGSLDSNSPLHF.

The chain joins TRBV6-5 to TRBJ1-1, with TRBD1 matching over 9 bases. The CDR3 is 14 amino acids. Germline trimming cut 6 bases from V and 1 base from J; bases unmatched to any gene: 3. CDR1 MNHEY and CDR2 SVGAGI come from the germline V gene. In nucleotides, the CDR3 is TGTGCCAGCAGCTGGGACAGGGCGAACACTGAAGCTTTCTTT. Its protein is CASSWDRANTEAFF.

As concerns this clonotype: A read error may be the cause here, since a much bigger clone is one base away. The conserved phenylalanine or tryptophan is not found at the CDR3 terminus, so this likely reflects a read error. The CDR3 sequence is CASSAGRAGANVLTL. DNA of the CDR3: TGTGCCAGCAGTGCTGGGCGGGCTGGGGCCAACGTCCTGACTCTC. The chain uses TRBV27 and TRBJ2-6, with D tentatively TRBD2 (5 bases). V was pared by 5 bases and J by 2 bases, with 10 bases between. This CDR3 has 15 amino acids. Germline V gene sequence: CDR1 MNHEY, CDR2 SMNVEV (reference sequence).

This clonotype was detected ten times or more. The chain has TRBV19 and TRBJ1-5; no firm D call. CDR3 length equals 16 residues. The germline gives CDR1 LNHDA, CDR2 SQIVND (reference sequence). V lost 4 bases, J lost 5 bases, and 18 bases lay in between. The CDR3 loop is CASSSTTWFNDQPQHF. In nucleotides, the CDR3 is TGTGCCAGTAGTAGTACGACGTGGTTTAACGATCAGCCCCAGCATTTT.

This clonotype was observed at least ten times. This rearrangement joins TRBV7-3 to TRBJ2-7; the match to TRBD1 covers 11 bases. V shed 4 bases, J shed 3 bases, and the junction held 5 bases outside the gene matches. Germline V CDR1 and CDR2: SGHTA, FQGTGA. This CDR3 has 15 amino acids. The CDR3 sequence is CASSSAGTGGYEQYF. CDR3 DNA: TGTGCCAGCAGCTCCGCCGGGACAGGGGGCTACGAGCAGTACTTC.

Only a few counts were recorded for this clonotype. The rearrangement links TRBV6-5 to TRBJ1-2; D is unclear. Trimming cost V 6 bases and J 3 bases, with 17 bases left between them. The CDR3 runs 15 residues. Germline loops: CDR1 MNHEY, CDR2 SVGAGI. The CDR3, as DNA: TGTGCCAGCAGCCCACCCGGCCAAGGTTACTATGGCTACACCTTC. This encodes CASSPPGQGYYGYTF.

V is TRBV20-1 and J is TRBJ2-3; tentative D call: TRBD2 (6 bases). The V gene's germline CDR1 is DFQATT and CDR2 SNEGSKA (reference sequence). Deletions cut 6 bases from V and 3 bases from J, with 13 bases between. This CDR3 comprises 13 residues. Here the CDR3 reads CSATRTTTDTQYF. The CDR3 coding sequence is TGCAGTGCCACCAGGACTACAACAGATACGCAGTATTTT.

This clonotype was recorded at least ten times. The rearrangement links TRBV7-8 to TRBJ1-2, with D tentatively TRBD1 (5 bases). This CDR3 contains 15 residues. Trimming removed 5 bases at V and 7 bases at J, with 20 bases between. CDR1 is SGHVS, CDR2 FQNEAQ, per germline. The CDR3 loop reads CASSPRFSGAAGYTF. In DNA form, the CDR3 reads TGTGCCAGCAGCCCCCGTTTTTCCGGGGCAGCTGGCTACACCTTC.

This clonotype has at least ten counts. V and J are TRBV7-8 and TRBJ1-6; TRBD1 matches at 9 bases. Trimming removed 1 base from V and 10 bases from J; junction bases left unmatched: 8. Germline CDR1 reads SGHVS; CDR2 reads FQNEAQ. This CDR3 is built from 16 residues. The DNA of the CDR3 is TGTGCCAGCAGCTTAGATGTTGGACAGGGGTTATCACCCCTCCACTTT. Protein sequence: CASSLDVGQGLSPLHF.

This clonotype appeared many times. The chain carries TRBV5-1 and TRBJ2-7, with TRBD1 matching 7 bases. Looked up from germline, CDR1 is SGHRS and CDR2 is YFSETQ. The CDR3 has 15 amino acids. V was pared by 5 bases and J by 2 bases, with 10 bases of the junction left unmatched. CDR3 residues: CASRLNIDRAYEQYF. Here the CDR3 DNA reads TGCGCCAGCAGACTAAATATCGACAGGGCCTACGAGCAGTACTTC.

This clonotype appeared many times. The chain carries TRBV5-8 and TRBJ1-3; no definite D call. The CDR3 totals 14 residues. Trimming took 4 bases from V and 0 from J, leaving 8 bases between them. The V gene's germline CDR1 is SGHTS and CDR2 YDEGEE. The DNA for the CDR3 is TGTGCCAGCAGCCCAGAGGACTCTGGAAACACCATATATTTT. Protein product: CASSPEDSGNTIYF.

In its sample, this clonotype was seen many times. This chain connects TRBV20-1 to TRBJ2-7; 9 nucleotides line up with TRBD1. Trimming removed 3 bases from V and 5 bases from J; junction bases left unmatched: 5. Germline values: CDR1 DFQATT, CDR2 SNEGSKA (reference sequence). This CDR3 has 13 residues. CDR3 nucleotides: TGCAGTGCTAGCCGGGACAGGGTAAACGAGCAGTACTTC. Protein: CSASRDRVNEQYF.

In its sample, this clonotype was seen many times. This chain links TRBV6-6 with TRBJ2-6; weak D call: TRBD1 (6 bases). The germline V gene encodes CDR1 MNHNY and CDR2 SVGAGI (reference sequence). V was trimmed by 2 bases and J by 1 base, leaving 15 bases between them. This CDR3 is built from 18 residues. CDR3 region: CASSYVQGHLSGANVLTF. CDR3 coding DNA: TGTGCCAGCAGTTACGTCCAGGGACACTTGTCTGGGGCCAACGTCCTGACTTTC.

This clonotype was observed many times. The chain is built from TRBV5-1 and TRBJ1-1; D is ambiguous. The CDR3 is 13 amino acids. Deletions cut 4 bases from V and 0 bases from J, with 7 bases between. Germline-derived CDR1 and CDR2 are SGHRS and YFSETQ. The DNA of the CDR3 is TGCGCCAGCAGCGTACGGCTGAACACTGAAGCTTTCTTT. Translation: CASSVRLNTEAFF.

This clonotype was recorded many times. The V gene is TRBV20-1, the J gene TRBJ2-1; D not resolved. Germline-derived CDR1 and CDR2 are DFQATT and SNEGSKA (reference sequence). The CDR3 runs 10 residues. V was pared by 4 bases and J by 9 bases, with 7 bases between. The CDR3, as DNA: TGCAGTGCTATGTCGGGTGAGCAGTTCTTC. Translated: CSAMSGEQFF.

The chain joins TRBV7-9 to TRBJ2-3, with 8 bases aligning to TRBD2. The CDR3 has 15 amino acids. The V gene's germline CDR1 is SEHNR and CDR2 FQNEAQ (reference sequence). V dropped 2 bases and J dropped 4; count of bases not matched to a gene: 5. The DNA of the CDR3 is TGTGCCAGCAGCTTACTGAGCGGGAGAGCAGATACGCAGTATTTT. Protein product: CASSLLSGRADTQYF.

This clonotype was counted many times. This sequence joins TRBV6-6 and TRBJ2-1, with 8 bases identical to TRBD2. CDR3 length: 17 residues. V lost 6 bases to trimming and J lost 9 bases; unmatched junction nucleotides: 19. CDR1 is MNHNY and CDR2 is SVGAGI in the germline V gene (reference sequence). The CDR3 sequence: CASRPAVAAGVMVEQFF. CDR3 bases: TGTGCCAGCAGACCCGCCGTTGCAGCGGGAGTAATGGTTGAGCAGTTCTTC.

This chain joins TRBV15 and TRBJ2-1; 10 bases align to TRBD2. Germline-derived CDR1 and CDR2 are LNHNV and YYDKDF (reference sequence). The CDR3 runs 15 residues. With V trimmed by 1 base and J by 7 bases, 4 bases remained unmatched. The CDR3, as DNA: TGTGCCACCAGCAGAGCACTAGCGGGGACTAATGAGCAGTTCTTC. Residues: CATSRALAGTNEQFF.

The sample holds a few counts of this clonotype. The chain couples TRBV11-2 to TRBJ2-1; TRBD2 matches at 8 bases. The CDR3 is 14 amino acids. Germline V gene data show CDR1 as SGHAT and CDR2 as FQNNGV. V shed 2 bases and J 10 bases; nucleotides not matched to a gene: 7. The chain's CDR3 is CASSLSGLASEQFF. The CDR3, as DNA: TGTGCCAGCAGCTTAAGTGGACTAGCTTCCGAGCAGTTCTTC.